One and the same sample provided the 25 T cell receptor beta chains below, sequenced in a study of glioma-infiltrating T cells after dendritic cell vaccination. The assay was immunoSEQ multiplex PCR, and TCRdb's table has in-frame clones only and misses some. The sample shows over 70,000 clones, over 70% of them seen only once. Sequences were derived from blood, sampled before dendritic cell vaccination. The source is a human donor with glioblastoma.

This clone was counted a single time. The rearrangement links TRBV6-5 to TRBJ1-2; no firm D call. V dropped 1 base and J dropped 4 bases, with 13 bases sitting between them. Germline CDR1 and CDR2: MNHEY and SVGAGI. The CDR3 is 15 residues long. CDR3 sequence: CASSYYESPTYGYTF. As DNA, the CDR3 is TGTGCCAGCAGTTACTACGAGTCACCAACCTATGGCTACACCTTC.

The CDR3: CASSQRVDTQYF. For the CDR3, the DNA is TGTGCCAGCAGCCAGCGGGTAGATACGCAGTATTTT. The rearrangement joins TRBV11-2 to TRBJ2-3; a possible D gene is TRBD2 (6 bases). This CDR3 has 12 amino acids. V gave up 5 bases and J gave up 5 bases, with 8 bases separating them. Germline-derived CDR1 and CDR2 are SGHAT and FQNNGV.

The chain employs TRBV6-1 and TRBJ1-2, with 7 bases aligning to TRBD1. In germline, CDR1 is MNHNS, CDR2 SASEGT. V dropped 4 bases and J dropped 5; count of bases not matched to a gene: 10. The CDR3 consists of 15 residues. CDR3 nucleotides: TGTGCCAGCAGTGGGACAGCGAAGGGGGCTTATGGCTACACCTTC. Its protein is CASSGTAKGAYGYTF.

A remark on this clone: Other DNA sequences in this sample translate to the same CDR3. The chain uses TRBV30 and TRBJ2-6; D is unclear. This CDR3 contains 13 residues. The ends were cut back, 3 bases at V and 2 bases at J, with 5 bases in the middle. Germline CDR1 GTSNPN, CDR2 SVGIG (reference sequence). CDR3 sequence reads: CAWSPAGANVLTF. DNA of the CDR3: TGTGCCTGGAGCCCAGCTGGGGCCAACGTCCTGACTTTC. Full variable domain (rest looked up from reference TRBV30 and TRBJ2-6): SQTIHQWPATLVQPVGSPLSLECTVEGTSNPNLYWYRQAAGRGLQLLFYSVGIGQISSEVPQNLSASRPQDRQFILSSKKLLLSDSGFYLCAWSPAGANVLTFGAGSRLTVL.

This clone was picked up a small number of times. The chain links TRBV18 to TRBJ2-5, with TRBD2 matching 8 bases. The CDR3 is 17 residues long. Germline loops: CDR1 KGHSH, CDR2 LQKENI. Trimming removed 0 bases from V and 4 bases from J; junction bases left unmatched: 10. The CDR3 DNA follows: TGTGCCAGCTCACCACCGTGGGGAAGCGGGGGTGGAGAGACCCAGTACTTC. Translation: CASSPPWGSGGGETQYF.

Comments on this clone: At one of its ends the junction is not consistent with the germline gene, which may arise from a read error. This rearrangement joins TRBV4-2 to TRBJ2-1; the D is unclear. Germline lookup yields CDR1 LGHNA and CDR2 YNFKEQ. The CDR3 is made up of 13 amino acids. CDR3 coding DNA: TGTGCCAGCAGCCAAGATGCCTATAATGAGCAGTTCTTC. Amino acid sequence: CASSQDAYNEQFF.

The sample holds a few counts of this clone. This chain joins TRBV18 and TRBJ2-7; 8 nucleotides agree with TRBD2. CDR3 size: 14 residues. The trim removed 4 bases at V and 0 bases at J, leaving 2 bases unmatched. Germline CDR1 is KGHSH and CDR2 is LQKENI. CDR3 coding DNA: TGTGCCAGCTCACTTAGCGGGAACTCCTACGAGCAGTACGTC. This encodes CASSLSGNSYEQYV.

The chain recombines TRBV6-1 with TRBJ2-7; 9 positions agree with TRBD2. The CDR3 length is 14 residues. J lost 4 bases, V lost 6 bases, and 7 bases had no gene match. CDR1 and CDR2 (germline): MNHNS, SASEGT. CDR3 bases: TGTGCCAGCAGGGCGACTAGCGGAAATTACGAGCAGTACTTC. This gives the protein CASRATSGNYEQYF.

This chain's CDR3 is CASSYDAGILGGYTF. As DNA, the CDR3 is TGCGCCAGCAGCTATGATGCAGGGATCTTGGGTGGCTACACCTTC. This chain uses TRBV5-1 with TRBJ1-2; TRBD1 might be the D (5 bases). Trimming removed 3 bases from V and 7 bases from J, with 19 bases in between. The CDR3 has 15 amino acids. Germline assignment: CDR1 SGHRS and CDR2 YFSETQ.

The CDR3 protein is CASSLGRGETQYF. Here the CDR3 DNA reads TGTGCCAGCAGCTTGGGACGCGGAGAGACCCAGTACTTC. The rearrangement uses TRBV5-6 and TRBJ2-5; D remains unclear. Trimming removed 0 bases at V and 4 bases at J, with 7 bases between. Germline values: CDR1 SGHDT, CDR2 YYEEEE. This CDR3 contains 13 residues. Looking up the rest from reference TRBV5-6 and TRBJ2-5 gives the full variable domain: DAGVTQSPTHLIKTRGQQVTLRCSPKSGHDTVSWYQQALGQGPQFIFQYYEEEERQRGNFPDRFSGHQFPNYSSELNVNALLLGDSALYLCASSLGRGETQYFGPGTRLLVL.

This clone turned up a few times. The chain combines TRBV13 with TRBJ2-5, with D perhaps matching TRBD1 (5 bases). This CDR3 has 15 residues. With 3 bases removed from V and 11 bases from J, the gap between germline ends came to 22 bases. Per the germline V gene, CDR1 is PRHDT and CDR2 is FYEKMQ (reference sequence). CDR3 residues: CASSFPPGMVREQYF. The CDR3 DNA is TGTGCCAGCAGCTTCCCCCCAGGGATGGTTCGTGAGCAGTACTTC.

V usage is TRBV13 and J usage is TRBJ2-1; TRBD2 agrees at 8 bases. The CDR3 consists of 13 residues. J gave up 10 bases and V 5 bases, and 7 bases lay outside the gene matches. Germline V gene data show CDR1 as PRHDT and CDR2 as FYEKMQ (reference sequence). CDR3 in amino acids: CASSPQVAGEQFF. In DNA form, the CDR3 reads TGTGCCAGCAGCCCTCAAGTAGCGGGAGAGCAGTTCTTC. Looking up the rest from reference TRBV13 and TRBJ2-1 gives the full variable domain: AAGVIQSPRHLIKEKRETATLKCYPIPRHDTVYWYQQGPGQDPQFLISFYEKMQSDKGSIPDRFSAQQFSDYHSELNMSSLELGDSALYFCASSPQVAGEQFFGPGTRLTVL.

The DNA for the CDR3 is TGTGCCAGCAGTGGCCGGGACAGGGGCGGGTGGGGTGCAGATACGCAGTATTTT. Translation gives CASSGRDRGGWGADTQYF. The V and J genes are TRBV6-1 and TRBJ2-3, with TRBD1 matching over 10 bases. Trimming removed 4 bases from V and 4 bases from J; junction bases left unmatched: 14. Per the germline V gene, CDR1 is MNHNS and CDR2 is SASEGT. The CDR3 extends over 18 amino acids.

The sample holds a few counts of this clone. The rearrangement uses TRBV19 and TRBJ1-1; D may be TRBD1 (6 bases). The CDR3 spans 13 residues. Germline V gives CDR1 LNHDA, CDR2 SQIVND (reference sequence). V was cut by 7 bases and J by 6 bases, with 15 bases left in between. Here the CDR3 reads CASTNTGIAEAFF. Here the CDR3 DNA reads TGTGCCAGTACCAATACAGGGATAGCTGAAGCTTTCTTT.

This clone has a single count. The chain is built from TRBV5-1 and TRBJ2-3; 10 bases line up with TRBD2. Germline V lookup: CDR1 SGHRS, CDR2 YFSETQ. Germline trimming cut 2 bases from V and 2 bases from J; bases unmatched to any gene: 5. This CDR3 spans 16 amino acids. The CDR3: CASSLAGGQNTDTQYF. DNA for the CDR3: TGCGCCAGCAGCTTAGCGGGAGGGCAGAACACAGATACGCAGTATTTT.

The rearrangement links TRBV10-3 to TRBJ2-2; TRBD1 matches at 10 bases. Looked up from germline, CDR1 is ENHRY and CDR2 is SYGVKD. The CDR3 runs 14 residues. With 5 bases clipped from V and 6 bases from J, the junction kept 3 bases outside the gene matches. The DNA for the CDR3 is TGTGCCATCAGTCGGACAGGGGGTCCCGGGGAGCTGTTTTTT. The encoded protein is CAISRTGGPGELFF.

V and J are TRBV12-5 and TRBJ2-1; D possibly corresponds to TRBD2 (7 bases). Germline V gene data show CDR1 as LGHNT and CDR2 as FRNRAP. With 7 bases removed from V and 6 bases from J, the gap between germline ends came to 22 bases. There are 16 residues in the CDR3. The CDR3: CASAQSGGGGLNEQFF. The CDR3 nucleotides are TGTGCTAGTGCCCAATCGGGGGGCGGGGGACTCAATGAGCAGTTCTTC.

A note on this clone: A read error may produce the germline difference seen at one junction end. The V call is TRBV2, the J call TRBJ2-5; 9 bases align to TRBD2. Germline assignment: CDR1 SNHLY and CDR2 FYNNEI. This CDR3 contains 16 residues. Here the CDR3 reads CAGSGLAGPGDETQYF. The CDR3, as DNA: TGTGCCGGCAGTGGGCTAGCGGGGCCTGGGGACGAGACCCAGTACTTC.

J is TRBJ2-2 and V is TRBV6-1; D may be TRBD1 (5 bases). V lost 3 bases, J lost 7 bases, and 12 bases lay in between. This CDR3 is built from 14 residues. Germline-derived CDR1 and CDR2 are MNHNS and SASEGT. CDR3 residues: CASSDQGRVGELFF. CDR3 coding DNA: TGTGCCAGCAGTGATCAGGGTAGGGTCGGGGAGCTGTTTTTT.

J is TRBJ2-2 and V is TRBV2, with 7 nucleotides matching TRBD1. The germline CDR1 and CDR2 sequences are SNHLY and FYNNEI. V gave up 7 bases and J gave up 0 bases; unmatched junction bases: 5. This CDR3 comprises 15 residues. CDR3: CASILGTANTGELFF. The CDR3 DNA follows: TGTGCCAGCATCCTGGGGACAGCGAACACCGGGGAGCTGTTTTTT.

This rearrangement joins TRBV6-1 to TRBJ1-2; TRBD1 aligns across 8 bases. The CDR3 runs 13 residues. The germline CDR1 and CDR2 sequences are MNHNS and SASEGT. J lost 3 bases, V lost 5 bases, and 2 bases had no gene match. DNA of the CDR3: TGTGCCAGCAGTCCGGACAGGGACTATGGCTACACCTTC. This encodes CASSPDRDYGYTF.

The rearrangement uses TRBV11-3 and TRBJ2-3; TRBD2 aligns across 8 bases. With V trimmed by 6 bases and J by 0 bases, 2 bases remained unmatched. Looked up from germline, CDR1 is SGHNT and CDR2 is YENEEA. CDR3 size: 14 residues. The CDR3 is CASSTSGSTDTQYF. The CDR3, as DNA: TGTGCCAGCAGTACTAGCGGTAGCACAGATACGCAGTATTTT.

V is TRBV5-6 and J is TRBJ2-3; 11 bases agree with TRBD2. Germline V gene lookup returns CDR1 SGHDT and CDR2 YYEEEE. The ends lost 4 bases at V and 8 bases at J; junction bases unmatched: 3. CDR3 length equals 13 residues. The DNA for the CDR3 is TGTGCCAGCAGCGTCCTAGCGGGGGGTACGCAGTATTTT. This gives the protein CASSVLAGGTQYF.

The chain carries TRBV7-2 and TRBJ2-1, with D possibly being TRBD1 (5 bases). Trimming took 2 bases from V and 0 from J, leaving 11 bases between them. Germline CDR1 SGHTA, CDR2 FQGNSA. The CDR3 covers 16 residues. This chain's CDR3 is CASSLSWGSSYNEQFF. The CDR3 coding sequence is TGTGCCAGCAGCTTAAGTTGGGGCAGCTCCTACAATGAGCAGTTCTTC. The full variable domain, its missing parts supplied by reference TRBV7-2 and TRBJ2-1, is GAGVSQSPSNKVTEKGKDVELRCDPISGHTALYWYRQSLGQGLEFLIYFQGNSAPDKSGLPSDRFSAERTGGSVSTLTIQRTQQEDSAVYLCASSLSWGSSYNEQFFGPGTRLTVL.

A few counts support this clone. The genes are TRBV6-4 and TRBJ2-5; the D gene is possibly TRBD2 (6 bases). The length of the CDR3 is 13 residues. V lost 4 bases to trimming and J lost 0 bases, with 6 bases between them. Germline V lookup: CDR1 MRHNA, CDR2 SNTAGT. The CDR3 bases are TGTGCCAGCAGTGCGGGGGACCAAGAGACCCAGTACTTC. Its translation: CASSAGDQETQYF.